This T cell receptor beta chain originates from a study of read filtering for tumor transcriptome and immune sequencing. Study details: DNase treatment preceded whole-transcriptome library preparation. IR-seq gave about 4 to 10.27 million TCR reads per sample; RNA-seq gave about 80 to 1273. Notes on the study in general: Compared with RNA-seq, IR-seq gave much higher clonotype depth and reliability. Correlation between methods rose after single-read clonotypes were removed.

With 6 bases removed from V and 0 bases from J, the gap between germline ends came to 6 bases. There are 12 residues in the CDR3. Germline CDR1 DFQATT, CDR2 SNEGSKA (reference sequence). This library used roughly 370 ng RNA and molecular barcoded adaptors spanning alpha/delta and beta/gamma chains. TCRdb re-called the reads with MiXCR, one entry per CDR3 protein. Here the sample spans some 130,000 distinct CDR3 sequences, approximately 13% being singletons. This clonotype was counted ten times or more. No antigen is known for it. This receptor was taken from a donor at least 40 years old with multiple myeloma. The specimen sequenced was a population of CD138-negative cells sorted from bone marrow. The chain links TRBV20-1 to TRBJ1-5; no clear D. In DNA form, the CDR3 reads TGCAGTGCAAAGACTAGCAATCAGCCCCAGCATTTT. This codes for CSAKTSNQPQHF.